This TCR beta chain was sequenced for a study of human T cells and chemical hapten exposure (dated by TCRdb to the early 2020s). Notes on the research overall: For sensitization, 2% DPC in acetone was applied to a roughly 2 cm by roughly 2 cm area of upper inner arm skin. Throughout the study period of around 24 weeks, patients also received therapeutic DPC doses to the scalp every week. Patch testing was done on the upper back using Finn chambers containing 0.01% DPC, and results were scored after 6 days according to International Contact Dermatitis Research Group standards. The patient cohort, mostly female, included alopecia areata with under or over 50% scalp involvement, alopecia totalis and alopecia universalis. Libraries were combined into a pool for sequencing, and differences in TCR yield between samples came mainly from small differences in library volumes within the pool. This study followed changes in the peripheral blood TCR repertoire in vivo during primary and secondary sensitization of alopecia patients to the hapten diphenylcyclopropenone (DPC). Blood was sampled from patients pre-sensitization (week 0) and at 2, 6 and about 24 weeks after DPC sensitization. Blood for TCR sequencing was provided by twenty-nine alopecia patients at one to four time points (pre-sensitization, 2, 6 and 24 weeks).

Library preparation was by RACE. Sequencer: NextSeq 500. During library preparation, unique molecular identifiers were attached to individual cDNA molecules so that TCRs could be counted quantitatively and reproducibly. Each blood RNA sample was used to sequence both TCR alpha and TCR beta chains. Processing in the source paper ran as follows. The median number of TCRs per sample was approximately 93,000, ranging from 23,224 to 690,600. The Decombinator software suite was used to annotate V, J and CDR3 in the TCR reads. To make PS versus PT1 abundance plots, every sample was subsampled to the same number of TCRs (28,000). TCRs were defined as expanded if absent before sensitization and observed at least eight times at the 2-week time point. TCRdb reprocessing: public reads trimmed at Q25 with fastp, clones called with MiXCR, in-frame beta chains kept. All rows with the same CDR3 protein become a single entry with the most common DNA and genes. Here the V and J calls rest on TCRdb's processing, not on the authors' analysis. The sample profile shows approximately 350,000 distinct CDR3 sequences; roughly 6.9% of them were found once. Less than 10% of the sample goes to the ten largest clones.

A word on this clonotype: It has no known antigen specificity. Compared with germline, one end of the junction differs, possibly owing to a read error.

This specimen's time point label, interpreted: patch test 1, 2 weeks after DPC sensitization. Reading the label with the study, this specimen's treatment or condition is: therapeutic diphenylcyclopropenone sensitization with weekly scalp DPC. Blood at each patch-test visit was drawn before the patch test was applied. Eligible patients were aged 18 to 70, diagnosed with alopecia, deemed suitable for DPC therapy, and excluded if pregnant. Total RNA was extracted from unfractionated whole blood that had been collected in Tempus Blood RNA tubes. What the study reported, not specific to this receptor: Significantly more large CDR3 similarity clusters were formed by expanded TCRs than by pre-sensitization or healthy control sets, consistent with antigen-driven responses. Because every patient had alopecia, a presumed autoimmune disease, the patients' immune response might differ from that of healthy individuals. After repeated subsampling, the strength of the expansion versus patch-test correlation and the threshold at which it became significant changed. The number of PT1 expanded TCRs positively correlated with patch test score, significant at thresholds 8, 16 and 32 but not 4. The number of TCRs above 1 in 1000 frequency did not change with DPC sensitization; there was no evidence of global repertoire structure alterations.

The sequencing here drew on whole blood, taken in connection with sensitization to the hapten diphenylcyclopropenone (DPC). This clonotype originated in a woman younger than 35 with alopecia areata. Some clones in this sample may be carry-over from other donors' samples.

The nucleotide sequence is given as TGCAGCGTTGACGAACAGCTACAAGAGACCCAATACTTC. Translation gives CSVDEQLQETQYF. The rearranged segments are TRBV29-1 and TRBJ2-5; the D gene is unclear. The germline V gene specifies SQVTM as CDR1 and ANQGSEA as CDR2. The CDR3 measures 13 amino acids from cysteine to phenylalanine. Only the CDR3 region is kept as DNA, spanning 39 bases read in frame from base 1.